A single sample is the source of the 29 T cell receptor beta chains below, sequenced in a study of cytomegalovirus exposure and HLA in healthy donors. PCR involved 60 Vbeta and 13 Jbeta primers. Some clones are missing from TCRdb's copy, which holds only in-frame ones; the method was immunoSEQ multiplex PCR. The sample has fewer than 200,000 clones, approximately 70% seen once. The sample taken for sequencing was PBMCs. The receptors were gathered from a woman aged 40 to 50 in good health and CMV-seropositive.

The chain recombines TRBV6-5 with TRBJ2-2; possible D gene TRBD2, 6 bases. V gave up 2 bases and J gave up 0 bases, with 10 bases separating them. CDR1 is MNHEY and CDR2 is SVGAGI in the germline V gene. The CDR3 is 16 residues long. CDR3 nucleotide sequence: TGTGCCAGCAGTTACCGCGGGACGGCGAACACCGGGGAGCTGTTTTTT. This translates into CASSYRGTANTGELFF.

The chain links TRBV20-1 to TRBJ2-3; D might be TRBD1 (6 bases). The length of the CDR3 is 11 residues. V was cut by 6 bases and J by 7 bases, with 11 bases left in between. Germline V lookup: CDR1 DFQATT, CDR2 SNEGSKA (reference sequence). CDR3 bases: TGCAGTGCCTCAGGGGCCAATACGCAGTATTTT. This encodes CSASGANTQYF.

V usage is TRBV10-3 and J usage is TRBJ2-7; 10 nucleotides agree with TRBD2. In germline, CDR1 is ENHRY, CDR2 SYGVKD. J lost 3 bases, V lost 5 bases, and 10 bases had no gene match. The CDR3 has 16 amino acids. CDR3 in DNA: TGTGCCATCAGTTCTAGCGGGAGTCTCGGGGACTACGAGCAGTACTTC. It translates to CAISSSGSLGDYEQYF.

Details on this clone: Other DNA sequences in this specimen translate into the identical CDR3. In DNA form, the CDR3 reads TGCGCCAGCAGCTTAACAGGGGGCGAGACCCAGTACTTC. Its protein is CASSLTGGETQYF. The genes are TRBV5-1 and TRBJ2-5; 9 bases agree with TRBD1. The ends lost 2 bases at V and 5 bases at J; junction bases unmatched: 1. The CDR3 consists of 13 residues. Germline lookup yields CDR1 SGHRS and CDR2 YFSETQ.

The J gene is TRBJ2-3, the V gene TRBV21-1; TRBD2, the table's D call, was not compared with the DNA. TRBV21-1 is given as a pseudogene. This CDR3 has 17 residues. CDR3 DNA: TGTGCCAGCAGCAAAGCGCTTTCTAGCGGGAGCCCTGATACGCAGTATTTT. It specifies CASSKALSSGSPDTQYF.

The gene calls are TRBV6-6 and TRBJ1-4, with 8 bases identical to TRBD1. The J segment lost 3 bases and the V segment lost 5 bases, leaving 5 bases of the junction unmatched. The germline gives CDR1 MNHNY, CDR2 SVGAGI (reference sequence). The CDR3 length is 15 residues. CDR3 sequence (DNA): TGTGCCAGCAGTCCAACAGGGGGGGCTAATGAAAAACTGTTTTTT. This translates into CASSPTGGANEKLFF.

The J gene is TRBJ2-5, the V gene TRBV5-4; TRBD2 matches at 7 bases. Germline CDR1 SGHNT, CDR2 YYREEE (reference sequence). The trim removed 4 bases at V and 5 bases at J, leaving 8 bases unmatched. CDR3 length: 14 residues. CDR3 DNA: TGTGCCAGCAGCCCCACCGGGGGGATGGAGACCCAGTACTTC. Translated: CASSPTGGMETQYF.

The rearrangement links TRBV6-5 to TRBJ1-1; the D is unclear. Between the trimmed V and J ends, which lost 5 bases and 3 bases, there was a span of 10 bases. The CDR3 totals 13 residues. Germline loops: CDR1 MNHEY, CDR2 SVGAGI. The CDR3 DNA reads TGTGCCAGCAGTCCCGGCAGGCACACTGAAGCTTTCTTT. Its protein product is CASSPGRHTEAFF.

This clone was seen just once. The chain recombines TRBV6-5 with TRBJ1-4; TRBD1 aligns across 7 bases. J lost 10 bases, V lost 5 bases, and 10 bases had no gene match. This CDR3 contains 14 residues. Germline-derived CDR1 and CDR2 are MNHEY and SVGAGI. The CDR3 nucleotides are TGTGCCAGCAGTAGCCGGGACAGCCAAGGAAAACTGTTTTTT. It is translated as CASSSRDSQGKLFF.

The rearrangement links TRBV6-5 to TRBJ1-1, with D unclear. Trimming shortened V by 1 base and J by 1 base, and 13 bases separated the two germline ends. This CDR3 spans 16 amino acids. From germline, CDR1 is MNHEY and CDR2 SVGAGI. CDR3 bases: TGTGCCAGCAGTTACTTTCCTACCCAATCGAACACTGAAGCTTTCTTT. Translated, it gives CASSYFPTQSNTEAFF.

The rearrangement uses TRBV6-6 and TRBJ2-7; D remains unclear. Germline CDR1 MNHNY, CDR2 SVGAGI (reference sequence). The CDR3 sequence is 15 residues long. Trimming took off 0 bases at V and 3 bases at J, with 12 bases between the two ends. The CDR3 here is CASSYSNAGYYEQYF. The CDR3, as DNA: TGTGCCAGCAGTTACTCGAATGCAGGATACTACGAGCAGTACTTC.

This clone was recorded a few times. V gene TRBV7-2 combines with J gene TRBJ2-1; 13 bases are shared with TRBD2. CDR1 and CDR2 from the germline V gene are SGHTA and FQGNSA. CDR3 size: 18 residues. With V trimmed by 5 bases and J by 2 bases, 9 bases remained unmatched. CDR3: CASSRQRTSGGAYNEQFF. The CDR3 DNA reads as TGTGCCAGCAGCCGACAAAGAACTAGCGGGGGGGCCTACAATGAGCAGTTCTTC.

This clone appeared a few times. J is TRBJ1-2 and V is TRBV4-3, with TRBD1 matching over 7 bases. The CDR3 contains 16 residues. Germline CDR1 and CDR2: LGHNA and YSLEER. V lost 4 bases and J lost 3; bases outside the gene matches: 11. This CDR3 reads CASSPQSGGNDYGYTF. Here the CDR3 DNA reads TGCGCCAGCAGCCCTCAATCAGGGGGTAATGACTATGGCTACACCTTC.

The chain has TRBV19 and TRBJ2-1, with TRBD2 identical over 8 bases. This CDR3 comprises 15 residues. Germline values: CDR1 LNHDA, CDR2 SQIVND (reference sequence). V shed 5 bases and J 0 bases; nucleotides not matched to a gene: 3. The chain's CDR3 is CASSRGGTSYNEQFF. The CDR3 nucleotides read TGTGCCAGTAGTCGGGGGGGTACCTCCTACAATGAGCAGTTCTTC.

This clone was recorded once. The rearrangement joins TRBV19 to TRBJ2-6, with a weak D call TRBD2 (6 bases). V was clipped by 6 bases and J by 0 bases, with 12 bases between them. Per the germline V gene, CDR1 is LNHDA and CDR2 is SQIVND (reference sequence). The CDR3 contains 16 residues. CDR3 DNA sequence: TGTGCCAGTAGCCCGGGAGCCTTCTCTGGGGCCAACGTCCTGACTTTC. Residues: CASSPGAFSGANVLTF. The full variable domain, completed using reference TRBV19 and TRBJ2-6, is DGGITQSPKYLFRKEGQNVTLSCEQNLNHDAMYWYRQDPGQGLRLIYYSQIVNDFQKGDIAEGYSVSREKKESFPLTVTSAQKNPTAFYLCASSPGAFSGANVLTFGAGSRLTVL.

This clone was observed a handful of times. This chain uses TRBV19 with TRBJ1-1; the D is unclear. From germline, CDR1 is LNHDA and CDR2 SQIVND (reference sequence). There are 13 residues in the CDR3. V dropped 5 bases and J dropped 1 base, with 8 bases sitting between them. CDR3 amino acids: CASSPTGNTEAFF. The CDR3, as DNA: TGTGCCAGTAGTCCTACGGGGAACACTGAAGCTTTCTTT.

This chain joins TRBV7-2 and TRBJ2-5; D perhaps matches TRBD2 (7 bases). V shed 1 base and J shed 7 bases, with 13 bases lying between them. Germline CDR1 and CDR2: SGHTA and FQGNSA. The CDR3 is made up of 14 amino acids. The CDR3 protein is CASSLEERGGTQYF. DNA for the CDR3: TGTGCCAGCAGCTTAGAGGAGAGGGGGGGGACCCAGTACTTC.

This clone appeared once. The J gene is TRBJ2-3, the V gene TRBV7-2; D is uncertain. Looked up from germline, CDR1 is SGHTA and CDR2 is FQGNSA. The germline V and J ends were trimmed by 2 bases and 4 bases, with 16 bases remaining between them. The CDR3 consists of 16 residues. CDR3 loop: CASSLLYTTPPDTQYF. CDR3 in DNA: TGTGCCAGCAGCTTATTATATACTACTCCCCCAGATACGCAGTATTTT.

The chain carries TRBV6-1 and TRBJ2-7, with D unresolved. V lost 3 bases and J 4 bases, leaving 16 bases between the germline ends. The CDR3 contains 15 residues. Germline V gene sequence: CDR1 MNHNS, CDR2 SASEGT. The DNA of the CDR3 is TGTGCCAGCAGTGACTTCCGGGTCTCGAAGTACGAGCAGTACTTC. Protein: CASSDFRVSKYEQYF.

On this clone: Mismatch with germline at one junction end may stem from a read error. V usage is TRBV6-6 and J usage is TRBJ1-5, with D possibly matching TRBD1 (5 bases). Germline CDR1 reads MNHNY; CDR2 reads SVGAGI (reference sequence). This CDR3 is built from 14 residues. Written as DNA, the CDR3 is TGTGCCAGCAGTTACTTTGGGGGGGGTCAGCCCCAGAATTTT. Protein: CASSYFGGGQPQNF.

This chain connects TRBV6-5 to TRBJ1-1; 7 positions match TRBD1. Unmatched junction bases numbered 7, after V lost 4 bases and J lost 2 bases. CDR1 and CDR2 from the germline V gene are MNHEY and SVGAGI. The CDR3 has 15 amino acids. This chain's CDR3 is CASSWGQFSNTEAFF. Here the CDR3 DNA reads TGTGCCAGCAGTTGGGGACAGTTTAGTAACACTGAAGCTTTCTTT.

This rearrangement joins TRBV6-5 to TRBJ2-1, with TRBD2 identical over 13 bases. The J segment lost 9 bases and the V segment lost 6 bases, leaving 8 bases of the junction unmatched. The CDR3 covers 15 residues. CDR1 MNHEY and CDR2 SVGAGI come from the germline V gene. The CDR3 region has the DNA TGTGCCAGCAGCACGACTAGCGGGGGGTTGATTGAGCAGTTCTTC. Residues: CASSTTSGGLIEQFF.

The chain recombines TRBV9 with TRBJ1-6; D remains ambiguous. The CDR3 spans 15 residues. Trimming removed 0 bases from V and 7 bases from J, with 11 bases in between. CDR1 and CDR2 (germline): SGDLS, YYNGEE. The chain's CDR3 is CASSVDQVQNSPLHF. CDR3 coding DNA: TGTGCCAGCAGCGTAGATCAGGTACAGAATTCACCCCTCCACTTT. The full variable domain, completed using reference TRBV9 and TRBJ1-6, is DSGVTQTPKHLITATGQRVTLRCSPRSGDLSVYWYQQSLDQGLQFLIQYYNGEERAKGNILERFSAQQFPDLHSELNLSSLELGDSALYFCASSVDQVQNSPLHFGNGTRLTVT.

This chain connects TRBV7-6 to TRBJ2-2; unclear D gene. The V end was cut by 5 bases, the J end by 1 base, with 14 bases between. From germline, CDR1 is SGHVS and CDR2 FNYEAQ. The CDR3 is made up of 16 amino acids. The DNA of the CDR3 is TGTGCCAGCAGCCTAGTCCGGGTCGAGAACACCGGGGAGCTGTTTTTT. It yields the protein CASSLVRVENTGELFF.

This chain uses TRBV28 with TRBJ2-7, with 10 nucleotides matching TRBD2. This CDR3 has 17 residues. The V gene end was trimmed by 6 bases and the J gene end by 5 bases; junction bases not matched to a gene: 16. The V gene's germline CDR1 is MDHEN and CDR2 SYDVKM. In nucleotides, the CDR3 is TGTGCCAGCAGCCCTGCGCCGGTTCTAGCGGGAGTTGACGAGCAGTACTTC. Amino acid sequence: CASSPAPVLAGVDEQYF.

The chain joins TRBV18 to TRBJ1-1; 8 bases match TRBD1. J gave up 1 base and V 1 base, and 5 bases lay outside the gene matches. This CDR3 region has 16 residues. Germline assignment: CDR1 KGHSH and CDR2 LQKENI. CDR3 nucleotides: TGTGCCAGCTCACCACGACAGGGACAGGAGAACACTGAAGCTTTCTTT. Its translation: CASSPRQGQENTEAFF.

This clone appeared a few times. This rearrangement joins TRBV7-6 to TRBJ1-1, with a tentative D call TRBD1 (6 bases). The CDR3 length is 14 residues. Trimming left V 4 bases short and J 7 bases short, with 16 bases between. Per the germline V gene, CDR1 is SGHVS and CDR2 is FNYEAQ. CDR3 sequence (DNA): TGTGCCAGCAGCTCCATGGACGGGACATATGAAGCTTTCTTT. Residues: CASSSMDGTYEAFF.

This clone was seen just once. The chain links TRBV5-1 to TRBJ2-2; perhaps TRBD1 as D (6 bases). CDR3 length equals 14 residues. CDR1 SGHRS and CDR2 YFSETQ come from the germline V gene. The V end lost 4 bases, the J end lost 3 bases, and 10 bases lay between the germline ends. CDR3 nucleotides: TGCGCCAGCAGCCTGGACAGATACACCGGGGAGCTGTTTTTT. Residues: CASSLDRYTGELFF. The whole variable domain, remainder taken from reference TRBV5-1 and TRBJ2-2, is KAGVTQTPRYLIKTRGQQVTLSCSPISGHRSVSWYQQTPGQGLQFLFEYFSETQRNKGNFPGRFSGRQFSNSRSEMNVSTLELGDSALYLCASSLDRYTGELFFGEGSRLTVL.

V is TRBV9 and J is TRBJ2-6; 10 positions match TRBD1. V shed 3 bases, J shed 14 bases, and the junction held 2 bases outside the gene matches. The CDR3 length is 12 residues. Germline assignment: CDR1 SGDLS and CDR2 YYNGEE. The CDR3, as DNA: TGTGCCAGCAGCGAGGGACAGGGGATCCTGACTTTC. As protein: CASSEGQGILTF.